This T cell receptor (beta chain) originates from a study of T-cell memory formation after mild COVID-19. General study points: For contracting clones, CD4+ ones sat mainly in CM and EM, CD8+ in EMRA.

TCRdb re-analysed the 5' RACE reads in MiXCR, keeping a single row per CDR3 protein. The table shows about 210,000 distinct CDR3 sequences, with roughly a tenth occurring only once. This clonotype was detected only a few times. Its antigen is unknown. The specimen was PBMCs or a T cell subset sorted from them (not recorded which). This sequence originates from a man aged 18-30 years who had mild COVID-19 (a few samples of this study predate the infection). Cell type and time point are not known.

The CDR3 DNA reads TGTGCCAGCAGATTTGACAGGGCGGCCGGGGAGCTGTTTTTT. Translation: CASRFDRAAGELFF. V gene TRBV25-1 combines with J gene TRBJ2-2; 7 bases map to TRBD1. CDR1 and CDR2 (germline): MGHDK, SYGVNS. J lost 6 bases, V lost 6 bases, and 7 bases had no gene match. CDR3 length equals 14 residues.